These 22 T cell receptor beta chains were sequenced from one sample in a study of T-cell memory formation after mild COVID-19. MiXCR was run by TCRdb on the 5' RACE reads, yielding one entry per CDR3 protein. The table includes under 550,000 distinct CDR3 sequences, roughly 18% detected once. Sequencing was carried out using PBMCs or a T cell subset sorted from them (not recorded which). Receptors were obtained from a man aged 18 to 35 who had mild COVID-19 (a few samples of this study predate the infection). Cell type and time point are not known.

The chain is built from TRBV4-3 and TRBJ1-1; D unclear. Between the trimmed V and J ends, which lost 5 bases and 0 bases, there was a span of 16 bases. The CDR3 contains 16 residues. The germline V gene has CDR1 LGHNA and CDR2 YSLEER. CDR3 region: CASSLEPQLMNTEAFF. The DNA for the CDR3 is TGCGCCAGCAGCTTAGAGCCCCAGCTGATGAACACTGAAGCTTTCTTT.

This clonotype has more than one count but fewer than ten. The chain couples TRBV4-1 to TRBJ2-1; D is tentatively TRBD1 or TRBD2 (5 bases each). The germline V gene has CDR1 MGHRA and CDR2 YSYEKL. V was cut by 0 bases and J by 8 bases, with 17 bases left in between. CDR3 length: 16 amino acids. This CDR3 is CASSQDRGARGDEQFF. The CDR3 DNA is TGCGCCAGCAGCCAAGATAGAGGGGCTCGGGGAGATGAGCAGTTCTTC.

This clonotype was seen at least ten times. The chain carries TRBV10-3 and TRBJ2-1, with D tentatively TRBD1 (6 bases). Germline loops: CDR1 ENHRY, CDR2 SYGVKD. There are 16 residues in the CDR3. V shed 9 bases and J shed 4 bases, with 22 bases lying between them. CDR3 bases: TGTGCCATTACTACCGGACAGAGCCCAAGTTACAATGAGCAGTTCTTC. Translating gives CAITTGQSPSYNEQFF.

The rearrangement uses TRBV10-2 and TRBJ2-2; 8 nucleotides line up with TRBD2. Germline V gene data show CDR1 as WSHSY and CDR2 as SAAADI. V gave up 7 bases and J gave up 1 base; unmatched junction bases: 5. The CDR3 consists of 15 residues. The CDR3: CASMSSGENTGELFF. DNA for the CDR3: TGCGCCAGCATGAGTAGCGGGGAGAACACCGGGGAGCTGTTTTTT.

This clonotype has more than one count but fewer than ten. This chain links TRBV2 with TRBJ2-7; no clear D. Germline V gene sequence: CDR1 SNHLY, CDR2 FYNNEI. The CDR3 loop spans 14 amino acids. The germline V and J ends were trimmed by 3 bases and 0 bases, with 9 bases remaining between them. The CDR3 spells CASSDSHFSYEQYV. Here the CDR3 DNA reads TGTGCCAGCAGTGATAGTCATTTCTCCTACGAGCAGTACGTC.

This clonotype occurred many times. The genes are TRBV4-2 and TRBJ2-3, with 15 bases fitting TRBD2. Germline CDR1 is LGHNA and CDR2 is YNFKEQ. Losses at the gene ends were 4 bases for V and 2 bases for J; bases not matched to a gene: 1. This CDR3 region has 16 residues. Here the CDR3 DNA reads TGTGCCAGCAGCCGGACTAGCGGGGGGGCCACAGATACGCAGTATTTT. Translating it yields CASSRTSGGATDTQYF.

This clonotype turned up a few times. This rearrangement joins TRBV20-1 to TRBJ1-4, with TRBD1 as a possible D gene (5 bases). In germline, CDR1 is DFQATT, CDR2 SNEGSKA (reference sequence). V was clipped by 3 bases and J by 0 bases, with 14 bases between them. CDR3 length: 16 residues. The CDR3 is CSASEGRGSTNEKLFF. CDR3 sequence (DNA): TGCAGTGCTAGTGAAGGGAGGGGTTCAACTAATGAAAAACTGTTTTTT.

This sequence joins TRBV27 and TRBJ2-3; TRBD1 is a possible D gene (5 bases). V lost 6 bases, J lost 5 bases, and 18 bases lay in between. This CDR3 has 15 residues. CDR1 and CDR2 from the germline V gene are MNHEY and SMNVEV (reference sequence). CDR3 sequence reads: CASRGGAHRRDTQYF. The DNA of the CDR3 is TGTGCCAGCAGAGGTGGGGCCCACCGCAGAGATACGCAGTATTTT.

This clonotype was detected once. Germline and junction disagree at one end, which may indicate a read error. The chain has TRBV6-2 or TRBV6-3 and TRBJ2-2, with 14 positions matching TRBD2. Per germline, CDR1 MNHEY and CDR2 SVGEGT. CDR3 length: 17 amino acids. CDR3 bases: TGTGCCAGCAGTTACCGCAGGACTAGCGGGAGGACCGTGGAGCTGTTTTTT. This sequence encodes CASSYRRTSGRTVELFF.

The chain recombines TRBV6-5 with TRBJ2-2; TRBD1 is a possible D gene (5 bases). The germline V gene has CDR1 MNHEY and CDR2 SVGAGI. Trimming pared 5 bases from V and 5 bases from J, leaving 12 bases between. The CDR3 extends over 14 amino acids. CDR3 sequence: CASSNPGKTGELFF. The CDR3 DNA follows: TGTGCCAGCAGTAACCCAGGGAAAACCGGGGAGCTGTTTTTT.

The sample holds a few counts of this clonotype. The J gene is TRBJ1-1, the V gene TRBV4-2; D remains unclear. The CDR3 loop spans 13 amino acids. Looked up from germline, CDR1 is LGHNA and CDR2 is YNFKEQ. Trimming removed 8 bases from V and 3 bases from J, with 13 bases in between. Written as DNA, the CDR3 is TGTGCCAGCTCGCGGCAGTTTGACACTGAAGCTTTCTTT. Translating it yields CASSRQFDTEAFF.

This clonotype was detected many times. The chain links TRBV6-1 to TRBJ2-3; no reliable D call. The CDR3 extends over 12 amino acids. In germline, CDR1 is MNHNS, CDR2 SASEGT. Trimming shortened V by 0 bases and J by 12 bases, and 10 bases separated the two germline ends. The CDR3 reads CASSEAGPPQYF. Here the CDR3 DNA reads TGTGCCAGCAGTGAAGCGGGCCCGCCCCAGTATTTT.

At least ten counts were recorded for this clonotype. DNA for the CDR3: TGTGCCAGCAGTTTACCCCTCAACACTGAAGCTTTCTTT. Translated: CASSLPLNTEAFF. The chain joins TRBV28 to TRBJ1-1; no clear D gene. The germline V gene has CDR1 MDHEN and CDR2 SYDVKM. Trimming shortened V by 2 bases and J by 2 bases, and 6 bases separated the two germline ends. The CDR3 extends over 13 amino acids. The full variable domain, its missing parts supplied by reference TRBV28 and TRBJ1-1, is DVKVTQSSRYLVKRTGEKVFLECVQDMDHENMFWYRQDPGLGLRLIYFSYDVKMKEKGDIPEGYSVSREKKERFSLILESASTNQTSMYLCASSLPLNTEAFFGQGTRLTVV.

This clonotype has just a few counts. The CDR3 DNA follows: TGTGCCAGCAGTTACCCGCGACAGGGGAGGAACACTGAAGCTTTCTTT. Protein: CASSYPRQGRNTEAFF. The J gene is TRBJ1-1, the V gene TRBV6-2 or TRBV6-3; 8 nucleotides line up with TRBD1. Germline CDR1 and CDR2: MNHEY and SVGEGT. The CDR3 runs to 16 residues. Trimming took 2 bases from V and 1 from J; bases not matched to a gene: 6.

This clonotype was seen only a few times. This CDR3 is CASSETTGHEAFF. In nucleotides, the CDR3 is TGTGCCAGCAGCGAGACGACAGGACATGAAGCTTTCTTT. V usage is TRBV5-4 and J usage is TRBJ1-1; maybe TRBD1 (6 bases). Germline V lookup: CDR1 SGHNT, CDR2 YYREEE (reference sequence). The CDR3 is 13 residues long. Trimming cost V 4 bases and J 7 bases, with 14 bases left between them. Together with reference TRBV5-4 and TRBJ1-1, the CDR3 gives the full variable domain: ETGVTQSPTHLIKTRGQQVTLRCSSQSGHNTVSWYQQALGQGPQFIFQYYREEENGRGNFPPRFSGLQFPNYSSELNVNALELDDSALYLCASSETTGHEAFFGQGTRLTVV.

V and J are TRBV15 and TRBJ1-2; maybe TRBD1 (5 bases). This CDR3 has 12 amino acids. The V end was cut by 6 bases, the J end by 8 bases, with 13 bases between. The germline CDR1 and CDR2 sequences are LNHNV and YYDKDF (reference sequence). In DNA, the CDR3 is TGTGCCACCAGTAGGACCGGGACCGGCTACACCTTC. This sequence encodes CATSRTGTGYTF.

As regards this clonotype: Given the absence of the conserved phenylalanine or tryptophan at the CDR3 end, a read error is likely. The DNA is omitted, as the CDR3 cannot be located on it reliably, and the CDR3 follows TCRdb's listing. The gene calls are TRBV29-1 and TRBJ2-1; no check of the table's D call, TRBD1, against the DNA was made. The CDR3 has 8 amino acids, counting both end residues. The germline gives CDR1 SQVTM, CDR2 ANQGSEA. The chain's CDR3 is CSVDRGHL.

In this sample, this clonotype turned up many times. V is TRBV5-1 and J is TRBJ2-7; tentative D call: TRBD2 (6 bases). The CDR3 runs to 14 residues. The V gene lost 2 bases and the J gene lost 0 bases, with 9 bases spanning the gap. Germline V gene data show CDR1 as SGHRS and CDR2 as YFSETQ. The CDR3 nucleotides read TGCGCCAGCAGCTTCCGGACTAACTCCTACGAGCAGTACTTC. Its translation: CASSFRTNSYEQYF.

The rearrangement uses TRBV7-6 and TRBJ1-1; D unclear. The V end lost 6 bases, the J end lost 3 bases, and 11 bases lay between the germline ends. From germline, CDR1 is SGHVS and CDR2 FNYEAQ. The CDR3 is 13 amino acids. The CDR3 DNA sequence: TGTGCCAGCAGTCGAAACGCTGACACTGAAGCTTTCTTT. This sequence encodes CASSRNADTEAFF.

A few counts support this clonotype. The chain carries TRBV7-6 and TRBJ2-7, with no clear D. V lost 5 bases to trimming and J lost 9 bases, with 11 bases between them. The germline V gene has CDR1 SGHVS and CDR2 FNYEAQ. This CDR3 spans 11 amino acids. The CDR3 protein is CASSPPNGQYV. CDR3 DNA: TGTGCCAGCAGCCCCCCCAACGGGCAGTACGTC.

This clonotype appeared a few times. This chain uses TRBV20-1 with TRBJ1-6; the D gene is possibly TRBD1 (5 bases). Germline loops: CDR1 DFQATT, CDR2 SNEGSKA (reference sequence). V gave up 3 bases and J gave up 4 bases, with 10 bases separating them. This CDR3 has 14 amino acids. The CDR3 region is CSARTAFYNSPLHF. The DNA for the CDR3 is TGCAGTGCTAGGACAGCGTTTTATAATTCACCCCTCCACTTT.

This clonotype was detected only a few times. The chain employs TRBV5-4 and TRBJ2-1; D possibly corresponds to TRBD2 (6 bases). The CDR3 loop spans 14 amino acids. V was cut by 4 bases and J by 7 bases, with 15 bases left in between. Germline V gene sequence: CDR1 SGHNT, CDR2 YYREEE (reference sequence). Here the CDR3 reads CASSLRDFWNEQFF. CDR3 in DNA: TGTGCCAGCAGCCTCCGGGACTTCTGGAATGAGCAGTTCTTC.